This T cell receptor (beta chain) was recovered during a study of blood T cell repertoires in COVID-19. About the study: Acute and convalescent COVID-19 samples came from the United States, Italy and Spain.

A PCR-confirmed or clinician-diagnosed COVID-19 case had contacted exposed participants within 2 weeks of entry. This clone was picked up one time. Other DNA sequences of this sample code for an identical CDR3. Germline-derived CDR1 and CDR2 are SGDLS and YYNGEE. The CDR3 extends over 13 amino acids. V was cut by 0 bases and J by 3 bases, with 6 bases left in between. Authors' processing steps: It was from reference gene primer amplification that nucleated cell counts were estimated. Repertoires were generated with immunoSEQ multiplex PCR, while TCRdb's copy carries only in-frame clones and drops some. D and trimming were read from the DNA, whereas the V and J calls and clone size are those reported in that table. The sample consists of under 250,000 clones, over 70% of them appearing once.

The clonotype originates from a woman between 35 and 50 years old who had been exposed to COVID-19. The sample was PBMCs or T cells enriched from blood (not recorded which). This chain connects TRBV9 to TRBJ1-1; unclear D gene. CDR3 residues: CASSVGGDTEAFF. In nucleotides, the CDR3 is TGTGCCAGCAGCGTAGGCGGTGACACTGAAGCTTTCTTT.